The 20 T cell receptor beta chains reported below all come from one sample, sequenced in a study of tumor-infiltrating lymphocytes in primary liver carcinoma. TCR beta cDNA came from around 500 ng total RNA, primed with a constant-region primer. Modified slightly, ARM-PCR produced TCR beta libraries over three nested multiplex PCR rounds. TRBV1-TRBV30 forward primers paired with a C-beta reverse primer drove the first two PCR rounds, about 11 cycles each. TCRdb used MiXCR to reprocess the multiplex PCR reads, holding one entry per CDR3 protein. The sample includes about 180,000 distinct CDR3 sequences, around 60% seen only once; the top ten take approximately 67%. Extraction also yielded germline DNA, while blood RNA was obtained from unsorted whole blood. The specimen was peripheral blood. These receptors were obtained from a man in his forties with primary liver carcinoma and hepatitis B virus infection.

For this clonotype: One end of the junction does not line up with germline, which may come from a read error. The CDR3 sequence is CSSSALAGGRYNEQFF. In nucleotides, the CDR3 is TGCTCCAGCAGTGCCCTAGCGGGAGGGAGGTACAATGAGCAGTTCTTC. The J gene is TRBJ2-1, the V gene TRBV10-1; 12 bases map to TRBD2. This CDR3 contains 16 residues. Germline CDR1 WNHNN, CDR2 SYGVQD (reference sequence).

CDR3 nucleotides: TGTGCCATCAGTGAAGATACCTGCGAGCAGTACTTC. Its protein product is CAISEDTCEQYF. V is TRBV10-3 and J is TRBJ2-7, with no clear D. Trimming removed 3 bases at V and 6 bases at J, with 9 bases between. The CDR3 covers 12 residues. Germline V gives CDR1 ENHRY, CDR2 SYGVKD.

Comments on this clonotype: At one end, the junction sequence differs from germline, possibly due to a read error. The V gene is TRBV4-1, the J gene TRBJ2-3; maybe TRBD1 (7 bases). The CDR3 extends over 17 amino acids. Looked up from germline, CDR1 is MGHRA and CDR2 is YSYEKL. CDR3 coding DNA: TGCGCCAGCCGCCAATCCCCGACAGGGACTAGCACAGATACGCAGTATTTT. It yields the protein CASRQSPTGTSTDTQYF.

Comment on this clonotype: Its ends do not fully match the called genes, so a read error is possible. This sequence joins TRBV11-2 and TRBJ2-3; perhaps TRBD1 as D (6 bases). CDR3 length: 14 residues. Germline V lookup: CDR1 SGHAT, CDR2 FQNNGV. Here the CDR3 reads CASSFTGNTDMQYF. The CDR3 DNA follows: TGTGCCAGCAGCTTTACAGGGAACACGGATATGCAGTATTTT.

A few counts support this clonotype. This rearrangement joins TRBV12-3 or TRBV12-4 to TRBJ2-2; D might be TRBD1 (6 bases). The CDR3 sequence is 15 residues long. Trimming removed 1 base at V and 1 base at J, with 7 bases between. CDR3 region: CASSLEQGNTGELFF. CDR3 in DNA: TGTGCCAGCAGTTTAGAACAGGGGAACACCGGGGAGCTGTTTTTT.

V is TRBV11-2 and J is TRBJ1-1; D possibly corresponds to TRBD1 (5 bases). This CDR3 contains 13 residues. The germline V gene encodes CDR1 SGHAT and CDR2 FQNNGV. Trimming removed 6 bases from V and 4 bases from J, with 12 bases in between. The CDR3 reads CASSRDCGTEAFF. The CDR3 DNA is TGTGCCAGCAGTAGGGACTGCGGCACTGAAGCTTTCTTT.

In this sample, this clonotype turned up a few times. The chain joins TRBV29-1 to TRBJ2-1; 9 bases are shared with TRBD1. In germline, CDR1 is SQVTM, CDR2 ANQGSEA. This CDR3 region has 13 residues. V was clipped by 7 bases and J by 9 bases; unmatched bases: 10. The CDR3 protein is CSGNRGREGEQFF. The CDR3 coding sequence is TGCAGCGGGAACAGGGGGCGCGAAGGTGAGCAGTTCTTC.

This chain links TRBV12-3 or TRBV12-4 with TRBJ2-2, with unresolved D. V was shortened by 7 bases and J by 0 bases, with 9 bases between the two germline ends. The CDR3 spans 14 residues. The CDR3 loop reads CASKEVANTGELFF. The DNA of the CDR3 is TGTGCCAGCAAAGAGGTAGCGAACACCGGGGAGCTGTTTTTT.

CDR3 region: CASSSPGRDYGYTF. The CDR3 DNA follows: TGTGCCAGCAGTTCCCCGGGGCGCGACTATGGCTACACCTTC. The V gene is TRBV6-5, the J gene TRBJ1-2; D possibly corresponds to TRBD1 (5 bases). Germline CDR1 and CDR2: MNHEY and SVGAGI. This CDR3 is built from 14 residues. Trimming shortened V by 4 bases and J by 3 bases, and 12 bases separated the two germline ends.

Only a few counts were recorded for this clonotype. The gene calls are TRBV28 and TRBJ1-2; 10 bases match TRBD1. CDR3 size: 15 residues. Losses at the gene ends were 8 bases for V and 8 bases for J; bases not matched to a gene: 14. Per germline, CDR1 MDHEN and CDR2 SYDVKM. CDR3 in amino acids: CASGAEDRGTLGYTF. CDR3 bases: TGTGCCAGCGGCGCTGAGGACAGGGGGACTCTCGGCTACACCTTC.

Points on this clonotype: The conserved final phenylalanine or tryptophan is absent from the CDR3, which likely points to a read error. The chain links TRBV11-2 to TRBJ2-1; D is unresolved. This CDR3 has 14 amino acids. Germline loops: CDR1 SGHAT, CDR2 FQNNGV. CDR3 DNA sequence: TGTGCCGGCAGTTCAACGGGCCCTGGGAATGAGCAGTTCTAC. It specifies CAGSSTGPGNEQFY.

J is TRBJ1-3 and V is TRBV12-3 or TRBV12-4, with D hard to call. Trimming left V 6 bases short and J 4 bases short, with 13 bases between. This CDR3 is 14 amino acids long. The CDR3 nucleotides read TGTGCCAGCAGCCCGGAGTACGCCGGAAACACCATATATTTT. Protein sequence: CASSPEYAGNTIYF.

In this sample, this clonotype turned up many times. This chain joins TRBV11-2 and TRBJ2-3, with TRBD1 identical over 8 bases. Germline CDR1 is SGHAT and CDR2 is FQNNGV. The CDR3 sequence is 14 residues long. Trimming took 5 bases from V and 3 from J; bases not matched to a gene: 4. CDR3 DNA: TGTGCCAGCAGCCTGGACAGGGTTACAGATACGCAGTATTTT. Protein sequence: CASSLDRVTDTQYF.

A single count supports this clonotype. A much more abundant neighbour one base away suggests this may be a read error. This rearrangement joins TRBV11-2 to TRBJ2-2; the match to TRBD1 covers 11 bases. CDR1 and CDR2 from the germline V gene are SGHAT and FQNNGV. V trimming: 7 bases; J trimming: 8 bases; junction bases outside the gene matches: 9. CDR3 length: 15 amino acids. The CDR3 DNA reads TGTGCCAGCAACGAGGACAGGGGGCTCGCGGGGGAGCTGTTTTTT. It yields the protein CASNEDRGLAGELFF. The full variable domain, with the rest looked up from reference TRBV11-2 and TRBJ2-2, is EAGVAQSPRYKIIEKRQSVAFWCNPISGHATLYWYQQILGQGPKLLIQFQNNGVVDDSQLPKDRFSAERLKGVDSTLKIQPAKLEDSAVYLCASNEDRGLAGELFFGEGSRLTVL.

CDR3 sequence: CASSLSVDPRDEQYF. CDR3 in DNA: TGCGCCAGCAGCTTGTCGGTGGACCCCCGGGACGAGCAGTACTTC. The chain recombines TRBV5-1 with TRBJ2-7; D not certain. From germline, CDR1 is SGHRS and CDR2 YFSETQ. The CDR3 has 15 amino acids. Deletions cut 1 base from V and 5 bases from J, with 16 bases between. Filled out from reference TRBV5-1 and TRBJ2-7, the complete variable domain reads KAGVTQTPRYLIKTRGQQVTLSCSPISGHRSVSWYQQTPGQGLQFLFEYFSETQRNKGNFPGRFSGRQFSNSRSEMNVSTLELGDSALYLCASSLSVDPRDEQYFGPGTRLTVT.

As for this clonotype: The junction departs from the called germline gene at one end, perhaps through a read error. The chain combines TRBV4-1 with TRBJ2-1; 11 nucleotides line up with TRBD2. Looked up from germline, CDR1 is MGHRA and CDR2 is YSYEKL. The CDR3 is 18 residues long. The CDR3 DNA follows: TGCGCCAGCAGCCCGCAGGTTAGACTAGCGGGATATTGGAATGAGCGGTTCTTT. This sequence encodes CASSPQVRLAGYWNERFF.

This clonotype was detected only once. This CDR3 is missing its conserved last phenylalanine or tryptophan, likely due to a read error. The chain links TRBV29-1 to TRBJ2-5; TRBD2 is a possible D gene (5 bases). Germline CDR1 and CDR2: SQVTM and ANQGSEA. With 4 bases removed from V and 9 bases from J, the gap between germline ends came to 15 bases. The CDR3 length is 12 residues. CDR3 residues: CSVARPNGAQYL. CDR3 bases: TGCAGCGTTGCAAGGCCGAACGGGGCCCAGTACTTG.

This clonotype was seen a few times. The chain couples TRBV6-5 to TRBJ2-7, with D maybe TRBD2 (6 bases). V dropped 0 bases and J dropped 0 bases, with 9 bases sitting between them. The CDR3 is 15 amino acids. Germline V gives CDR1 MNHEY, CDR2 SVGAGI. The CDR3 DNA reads TGTGCCAGCAGTTACTCCATTAGCGGCTCCTACGAGCAGTACTTC. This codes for CASSYSISGSYEQYF.

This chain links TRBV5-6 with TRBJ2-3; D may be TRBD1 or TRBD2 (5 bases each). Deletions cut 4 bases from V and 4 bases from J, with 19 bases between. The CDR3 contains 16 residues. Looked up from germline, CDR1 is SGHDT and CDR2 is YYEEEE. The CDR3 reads CASSPGLAVSADTQYF. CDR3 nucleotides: TGTGCCAGCAGCCCGGGGCTAGCAGTAAGTGCAGATACGCAGTATTTT.

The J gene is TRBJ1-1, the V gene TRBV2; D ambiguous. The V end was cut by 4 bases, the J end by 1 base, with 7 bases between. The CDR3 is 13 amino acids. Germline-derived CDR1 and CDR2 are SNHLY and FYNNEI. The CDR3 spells CASSVGPNTEAFF. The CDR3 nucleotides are TGTGCCAGCAGTGTGGGCCCGAACACTGAAGCTTTCTTT.